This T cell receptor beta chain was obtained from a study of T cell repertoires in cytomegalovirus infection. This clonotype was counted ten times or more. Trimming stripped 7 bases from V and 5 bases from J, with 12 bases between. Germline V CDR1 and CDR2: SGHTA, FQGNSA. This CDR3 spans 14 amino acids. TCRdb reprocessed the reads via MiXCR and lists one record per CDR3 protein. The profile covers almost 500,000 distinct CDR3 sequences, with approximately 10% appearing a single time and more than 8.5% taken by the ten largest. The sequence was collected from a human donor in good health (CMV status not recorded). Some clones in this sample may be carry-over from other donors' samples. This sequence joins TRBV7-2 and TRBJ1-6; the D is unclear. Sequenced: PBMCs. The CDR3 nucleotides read TGTGCCAGCATGACGGGCCAGCATAATTCACCCCTCCACTTT. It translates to CASMTGQHNSPLHF.